One sample yielded the 22 T cell receptor beta chains listed below, sequenced in a study of T cells expressing NK-cell markers. TCRdb reanalyzed the 5' RACE reads and collapses them to one entry per CDR3 protein, without DNA. The sample has 350,000 to 400,000 distinct CDR3 sequences, and its top ten clones hold roughly 10%. Material for sequencing was blood T cells: a sorted CD56 or NKG2C T cell subset, CD4+ or CD8+ T cells, or bulk PBMC T cells (not recorded which). These receptors all stem from a woman between 50 and 59 years old in good health.

The chain combines TRBV12-5 with TRBJ1-4; without DNA, the TCRdb call of TRBD1 cannot be checked. Germline V CDR1 and CDR2: LGHNT, FRNRAP. The length of the CDR3 is 21 residues. This CDR3 reads CASGFPPNYPTGGLTNEKLFF.

The genes are TRBV3-1 and TRBJ2-2; TCRdb's D gene call, TRBD1, goes unchecked for lack of DNA. This CDR3 has 16 residues. Germline CDR1 LGHDT, CDR2 YNNKEL (reference sequence). CDR3 sequence reads: CASSQGTGGRTGELFF.

The chain recombines TRBV9 with TRBJ2-2; TCRdb proposes TRBD2, but this gene call is untestable without DNA. The CDR3 has 16 amino acids. Germline V lookup: CDR1 SGDLS, CDR2 YYNGEE. The chain's CDR3 is CASSPRTSGSWGELFF.

The gene calls are TRBV5-1 and TRBJ2-7; TCRdb gives TRBD2 as the D gene, but with no DNA this cannot be confirmed. CDR1 is SGHRS, CDR2 YFSETQ, per germline. The CDR3 has 14 amino acids. CDR3 residues: CASSRDLSSYEQYF.

The J gene is TRBJ2-3, the V gene TRBV10-3; TCRdb returns TRBD2, unconfirmable since there is no DNA. Germline V gene sequence: CDR1 ENHRY, CDR2 SYGVKD. The CDR3 is made up of 18 amino acids. The CDR3 reads CAISERGPGLTGTDTQYF.

The rearrangement links TRBV12-3 or TRBV12-4 to TRBJ2-1; TCRdb's D gene call, TRBD2, goes unchecked for lack of DNA. This CDR3 contains 15 residues. The CDR3 here is CASRQLAGVPDEQFF.

V usage is TRBV30 and J usage is TRBJ1-1. The V gene's germline CDR1 is GTSNPN and CDR2 SVGIG (reference sequence). The CDR3 loop spans 14 amino acids. The CDR3 sequence: CAWSFDGRNTEAFF.

This chain uses TRBV5-1 with TRBJ2-5; TCRdb's D call, TRBD2, is unchecked because there is no DNA. This CDR3 contains 17 residues. The V gene's germline CDR1 is SGHRS and CDR2 YFSETQ. CDR3 loop: CASSSGLAGGTPETQYF.

This CDR3 is CSVTSGGLGEQFF. The J gene is TRBJ2-1, the V gene TRBV29-1; without DNA, the TCRdb call of TRBD2 cannot be checked. There are 13 residues in the CDR3. CDR1 and CDR2 (germline): SQVTM, ANQGSEA.

V is TRBV7-2 and J is TRBJ2-7. CDR3 size: 12 residues. Germline V gene sequence: CDR1 SGHTA, CDR2 FQGNSA. This chain's CDR3 is CATWRISYEQYF.

V is TRBV24-1 and J is TRBJ1-5. The CDR3 loop spans 15 amino acids. Per germline, CDR1 KGHDR and CDR2 SFDVKD. The chain's CDR3 is CATSDTGMSNQPQHF.

The chain employs TRBV4-1 and TRBJ1-4; no DNA is available, so the TRBD1 call from TCRdb remains unchecked. Per the germline V gene, CDR1 is MGHRA and CDR2 is YSYEKL. The CDR3 length is 17 residues. This chain's CDR3 is CASSLSRGQDRGEKLFF.

The chain uses TRBV4-1 and TRBJ2-5; the D call from TCRdb, TRBD2, cannot be confirmed without DNA. CDR1 and CDR2 (germline): MGHRA, YSYEKL. The CDR3 runs to 17 residues. The CDR3 is CASSNRATKTSRETQYF.

The genes are TRBV15 and TRBJ2-5; the D call of TRBD2 rests on TCRdb alone, since no DNA is present to check it. Germline CDR1 LNHNV, CDR2 YYDKDF (reference sequence). This CDR3 is 12 amino acids long. CDR3: CATGARLETQYF.

CDR3 sequence reads: CASSHIDGGSLYEQYF. The rearrangement links TRBV11-2 to TRBJ2-7. The CDR3 contains 16 residues. The germline gives CDR1 SGHAT, CDR2 FQNNGV.

This chain connects TRBV27 to TRBJ2-2; TCRdb reports TRBD1, a call that lacks DNA to check it against. This CDR3 is 11 amino acids long. Germline CDR1 and CDR2: MNHEY and SMNVEV (reference sequence). CDR3 protein: CASKRDGELFF.

The V and J genes are TRBV5-1 and TRBJ2-5; TCRdb selects TRBD1, and the lack of DNA leaves this call unchecked. Germline CDR1 reads SGHRS; CDR2 reads YFSETQ. There are 15 residues in the CDR3. The CDR3 reads CASSLASPYQETQYF.

The chain links TRBV12-3 or TRBV12-4 to TRBJ2-3; TCRdb calls TRBD2, which cannot be checked without DNA. The CDR3 contains 14 residues. The chain's CDR3 is CASSFGGAEDTQYF.

CDR3 residues: CASSHGDFLNRTEAFF. The chain links TRBV4-1 to TRBJ1-1. Germline V gene sequence: CDR1 MGHRA, CDR2 YSYEKL. The CDR3 is 16 amino acids.

The gene calls are TRBV3-1 and TRBJ1-4; TCRdb picks TRBD1, but there is no DNA to check that call. In germline, CDR1 is LGHDT, CDR2 YNNKEL (reference sequence). There are 16 residues in the CDR3. The CDR3 sequence is CASSTGFSATNEKLFF.

V usage is TRBV20-1 and J usage is TRBJ2-4; the TCRdb D gene call, TRBD1, has no DNA to confirm it. CDR3 length: 15 amino acids. Per germline, CDR1 DFQATT and CDR2 SNEGSKA (reference sequence). This CDR3 reads CSARAAEGAKNIQYF.

This sequence joins TRBV5-1 and TRBJ2-3; the D call of TRBD2 rests on TCRdb alone, since no DNA is present to check it. Per the germline V gene, CDR1 is SGHRS and CDR2 is YFSETQ. The CDR3 extends over 15 amino acids. Here the CDR3 reads CASSLAADFTDTQYF. Supplemented by reference TRBV5-1 and TRBJ2-3, the full variable domain reads KAGVTQTPRYLIKTRGQQVTLSCSPISGHRSVSWYQQTPGQGLQFLFEYFSETQRNKGNFPGRFSGRQFSNSRSEMNVSTLELGDSALYLCASSLAADFTDTQYFGPGTRLTVL.